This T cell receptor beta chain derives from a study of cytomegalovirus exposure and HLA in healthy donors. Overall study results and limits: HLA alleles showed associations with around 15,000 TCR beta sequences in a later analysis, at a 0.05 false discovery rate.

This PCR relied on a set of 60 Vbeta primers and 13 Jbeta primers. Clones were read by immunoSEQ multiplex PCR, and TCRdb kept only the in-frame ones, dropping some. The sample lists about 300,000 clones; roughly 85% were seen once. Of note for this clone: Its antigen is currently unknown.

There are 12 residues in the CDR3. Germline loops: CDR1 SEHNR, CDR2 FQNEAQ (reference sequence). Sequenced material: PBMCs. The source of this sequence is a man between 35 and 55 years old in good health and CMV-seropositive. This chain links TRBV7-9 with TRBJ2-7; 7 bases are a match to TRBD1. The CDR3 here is CSIGGQTYEQYF. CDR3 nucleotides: TGTTCCATTGGGGGACAGACCTACGAGCAGTACTTC.